These T cell receptor beta chains were read from a single sample in a study of blood T cell repertoires in COVID-19. TCRdb's table, derived via immunoSEQ multiplex PCR, lists solely in-frame clones and lacks some. The table includes about 200,000 clones, approximately 83% detected once. Material: peripheral blood. The receptors were gathered from a human donor with active or convalescent COVID-19. The donor label of this sample is uncertain. CDR3s include the opening cysteine and the closing phenylalanine or tryptophan. Fields, in order: V gene, CDR3 protein.

>TRBV19
CASDRGSTEAFF
>TRBV5-4
CASSPGTGSPYEQYF
>TRBV10-1
CASSRNGMEAQNF
>TRBV7-6
CASSLGGHLLSGNTIYF
>TRBV7-9
CASSSRDGQETQYF
>TRBV6-6
CASSPGTGEDEQYF
>TRBV3-1/TRBV3-2
CASSQAWGGVSPLHF
>TRBV4-2
CASSQGIGGEGEQYF
>TRBV28
CASGDGGYNEQFF
>TRBV7-7
CASSSRRDLQETQYF
>TRBV27
CASRPGQWSTDTQYF
>TRBV6-4
CASSPAAILDNEQFF
>TRBV6-1
CASSESGGSEAFF
>TRBV10-3
CALARGGTGELFF
>TRBV7-9
CASSPWGQNTGELFF
>TRBV6-5
CASRKRGELEQYF
>TRBV12-3/TRBV12-4
CASSLGRESPLHF
>TRBV4-1
CASSQNYGLPREATNEKLFF
>TRBV19
CASKGTGGYNSPLHF
>TRBV13
CASSNRQYTEAFF